Listed here is a single T cell receptor (beta chain). These data come from a study of blood T cells in healthy people across ages. The CDR3 sequence is 15 residues long. V was trimmed by 6 bases and J by 2 bases, leaving 13 bases between them. Per the germline V gene, CDR1 is SGHTA and CDR2 is FQGNSA. Next came a second PCR, run for about 6 to 12 cycles, which used a sample-barcoded 5' primer along with a J-beta primer mix. One entry per CDR3 protein, called by TCRdb with MiXCR from the 5' RACE reads. The profile shows 890,000 or so distinct CDR3 sequences, approximately 67% of them singletons. The sequence derives from a man aged 30 to 45 in good health. The V call is TRBV7-2, the J call TRBJ2-2; TRBD2 might be the D (6 bases). Sample: blood. CDR3 in DNA: TGTGCCAGCAGGGCTGGGGGGACCAACACCGGGGAGCTGTTTTTT. Translated: CASRAGGTNTGELFF.